This record looks at one T cell receptor beta chain sequence and its context. Its antigen remains unidentified. The data derive from a study of follicular helper T cells after annual influenza vaccination. Study-wide results and caveats: Day 7 ICOS+CD38+ clones were most often found later in ICOS-CD38- cTfh cells. Productive TCRB sequences came from only about 9.5-20% of cells. Successive annual vaccinations recalled a recurrent oligoclonal ICOS+CD38+ cTfh response with influenza-specific clonotypes.

Clones were sequenced by immunoSEQ multiplex PCR, and TCRdb holds only the in-frame ones, with some missing. This sample has approximately 5,700 clones, with roughly 80% found just once. The sample's time point: 2015-2016 season, 7 days after influenza vaccination. Community-dwelling subjects without influenza vaccination in the prior 6 months were enrolled. The germline V gene encodes CDR1 MGHRA and CDR2 YSYEKL. This CDR3 is built from 16 residues. V lost 2 bases to trimming and J lost 8 bases, with 19 bases between them. The chain is built from TRBV4-1 and TRBJ2-1; D tentatively reads TRBD1 or TRBD2 (6 bases each). The sample consisted of CXCR5+ CD38- circulating T follicular helper cells from blood, taken 7 days after influenza vaccination. Subset specified: circulating Tfh, non-naive CD4+CXCR5+PD-1+ (ICOS+CD38+ or ICOS-CD38-). The TCR was taken from an adult who received the influenza vaccine. CDR3: CASSQPPKTRTDEQFF. CDR3 nucleotide sequence: TGCGCCAGCAGCCAACCCCCCAAGACTAGGACAGATGAGCAGTTCTTC.